This section outlines one T cell receptor (beta chain) sequence together with its context. Its antigen is still unknown. These data are taken from a study of shared clonotypes between healthy human individuals. Study-level findings and limits: The study found lower generation probabilities in non-shared clonotypes than in those shared by all four donors. The naive CD4 repertoires of several donors were compared, and approximately 5.3% of clonotypes were shared. Sequencing depth was a factor that was expected to affect clonotype sharing among donors.

Profiled with immunoSEQ multiplex PCR; TCRdb holds only in-frame clones, not every one. The data show 950,000 to 1,100,000 clones, around four fifths seen once. V lost 4 bases and J lost 1, with 11 bases in between. There are 15 residues in the CDR3. Germline V CDR1 and CDR2: SEHNR, FQNEAQ (reference sequence). V and J are TRBV7-9 and TRBJ2-1, with D possibly called TRBD1 or TRBD2 (6 bases each). The TCR comes from a man between 18 and 29 years old in good health. Material: memory CD4+ T cells sorted from blood. Subset given: CD45RA-negative fraction. CDR3 protein: CASSSGATSYNEQFF. In nucleotides, the CDR3 is TGTGCCAGCAGCTCGGGGGCTACTTCCTACAATGAGCAGTTCTTC.